This T cell receptor beta chain was captured in a study of shared T cell receptors in the human thymus. Only a few counts were recorded for this clone. Profiled with immunoSEQ multiplex PCR; TCRdb holds only in-frame clones, not every one. The sample contains approximately 490,000 clones, approximately 80% of which appear only once. Germline V lookup: CDR1 ENHRY, CDR2 SYGVKD. V was shortened by 2 bases and J by 4 bases, with 6 bases between the two germline ends. There are 13 residues in the CDR3. A further study also used this sample, focusing on human thymus T cells. Per that study: Having surgery to correct congenital heart defects, healthy Finnish infants acted as the donors. Surgeons resected thymus tissue during corrective heart surgery. The authors found apparently biased V and J gene usage in thymic and blood repertoires. Related research has reported that thymic repertoires overlap highly among unrelated individuals.

Sequencing was performed on thymocytes. The clonotype comes from a boy under two years old with a congenital heart defect. V and J are TRBV10-3 and TRBJ1-3; D unresolved. The CDR3 loop reads CAISEGPGNTIYF. In DNA form, the CDR3 reads TGTGCCATCAGTGAGGGGCCCGGAAACACCATATATTTT.